These T cell receptor beta chains were read from a single sample in a study of cytomegalovirus exposure and HLA in healthy donors. The method was immunoSEQ multiplex PCR; TCRdb's version includes in-frame clones alone and lacks a portion of them. The sample carries 200,000 to 250,000 clones, over 80% recorded once. The sample taken for sequencing was PBMCs. The origin of the receptors is a woman aged 25 to 39 in good health and CMV-seropositive. Both conserved end residues are part of each CDR3. D genes are given only for firm matches. Expanded clones get a size class; other rows say once, few or many, or leave the size out.

clone_size,v_call,d_call,j_call,cdr3_nt,cdr3_aa
.,TRBV29-1,TRBD2,TRBJ2-1,TGCAGCGCTTCGTTCCTCGGACTAGCGGGAAGCTACAATGAGCAGTTCTTC,CSASFLGLAGSYNEQFF
.,TRBV6-4,TRBD1,TRBJ2-7,TGTGCCAGCAGTGACCCGGGACAGGGGATATTCAAGCAGTACTTC,CASSDPGQGIFKQYF
few,TRBV6-1,.,TRBJ1-2,TGTGCCAGCAGTGAAGGTACAGGGCCATACTATGGCTACACCTTC,CASSEGTGPYYGYTF
.,TRBV5-1,.,TRBJ2-1,TGCGCCAGCAGCCTCAACCCCACCGGCTCCTACAATGAGCAGTTCTTC,CASSLNPTGSYNEQFF
.,TRBV15,TRBD2,TRBJ2-3,TGTGCCACCAGCAGAGATCTAGGCGCGGGACTAGCGGGGGATACGCAGTATTTT,CATSRDLGAGLAGDTQYF
.,TRBV29-1,.,TRBJ1-1,TGCAGCGTTGTTAAGCTAGAGACTGAAGCTTTCTTT,CSVVKLETEAFF
.,TRBV5-1,.,TRBJ1-2,TGCGCCAGCAGCATAGATCCCGGGACAAGCCGTGGCTACACCTTC,CASSIDPGTSRGYTF
.,TRBV27,.,TRBJ1-5,TGTGCCAGCAGTCAATACCGGGAGGAGGGCAATCAGCCCCAGCATTTT,CASSQYREEGNQPQHF
few,TRBV30,.,TRBJ2-1,TGTGCCTGGAGGGGGGGCGCTGTTTGGGATGAGCAGTTCTTC,CAWRGGAVWDEQFF
once,TRBV6-1,.,TRBJ1-1,TGTGCCAGCAGCGAAGTTCTCCCCTGGGAGCCTGAAGCTTTCTTT,CASSEVLPWEPEAFF
.,TRBV9,.,TRBJ1-2,TGTGCCAGCAGCGCGAACCGAGCGGGCAGGGTTGATGGCTACACCTTC,CASSANRAGRVDGYTF
once,TRBV28,.,TRBJ2-1,TGTGCCAGCAGTCCGGGCAGGGATGAGCAGTTCTTC,CASSPGRDEQFF
.,TRBV6-5,.,TRBJ1-2,TGTGCCAGCAGCATTCGACCGACCTATGGCTACACCTTC,CASSIRPTYGYTF
.,TRBV5-1,.,TRBJ2-7,TGCGCCAGCAGGCCGGGGGGGACAGGTGTCCAGTACTTC,CASRPGGTGVQYF
.,TRBV30,.,TRBJ1-5,TGTGCCTGGAGTGAAACCATTATTAATCAGCCCCAGCATTTT,CAWSETIINQPQHF
once,TRBV28,TRBD1,TRBJ2-4,TGTGCCAGCAGGCAGACAGGGGGCATAGCCAAAAACATTCAGTACTTC,CASRQTGGIAKNIQYF
.,TRBV30,.,TRBJ1-3,TGTGCCTGGAGTGTACCTCGGAGCGCAGTCTCTGGAAACACCATATATTTT,CAWSVPRSAVSGNTIYF
.,TRBV5-1,.,TRBJ2-3,TGCGCCAGCAGCTTGGCCAAGCTGTTCACAGATACGCAGTATTTT,CASSLAKLFTDTQYF
.,TRBV5-6,.,TRBJ2-3,TGTGCCAGCAGCTCCGGGACGGTCACAGATACGCAGTATTTT,CASSSGTVTDTQYF
.,TRBV5-1,TRBD2,TRBJ2-1,TGCGCCAGCAGCATCGGGACTAGCGGGTTCAATGAGCAGTTCTTC,CASSIGTSGFNEQFF
.,TRBV27,.,TRBJ1-2,TGTGCCAGCAGTAATAGACAGCTACCTAACTATGGCTACACCTTC,CASSNRQLPNYGYTF
.,TRBV5-1,.,TRBJ2-2,TGCGCCAGCACCTTGGGCGGGGAGCTGTTTTTT,CASTLGGELFF
once,TRBV27,.,TRBJ2-7,TGTGCCAGCGGGAGGCCTGGACAGAACTACGAGCAGTACTTC,CASGRPGQNYEQYF
.,TRBV7-3,.,TRBJ2-1,TGTGCCAGCAGCTTAACTCGAGGCCATGAGCAGTTCTTC,CASSLTRGHEQFF
once,TRBV27,.,TRBJ1-5,TGTGCCAGCAGTTCTGACCGCAATCAGCCCCAGCATTTT,CASSSDRNQPQHF
.,TRBV29-1,TRBD1,TRBJ2-5,TGCAGCGGCGTAACAGGGGATGAGACCCAGTACTTC,CSGVTGDETQYF
few,TRBV7-9,.,TRBJ2-5,TGTGCCAGCAGCTTGGGAGGGGGGGAGACCCAGTACTTC,CASSLGGGETQYF
few,TRBV6-1,.,TRBJ2-2,TGTGCCAGCAGCCCCATTGAGGACACCGGGGAGCTGTTTTTT,CASSPIEDTGELFF
.,TRBV5-1,TRBD1,TRBJ2-2,TGCGCCAGTAGCTCCACGGGACAGGGTTCCGGGGAGCTGTTTTTT,CASSSTGQGSGELFF
.,TRBV27,TRBD1,TRBJ1-1,TGTGCCAGCAGTTGGGGGACAGGTTCTGAAGCTTTCTTT,CASSWGTGSEAFF
.,TRBV7-3,.,TRBJ2-7,TGTGCCAGCAGCTTAATCAGCGACGAGCAGTACTTC,CASSLISDEQYF
.,TRBV6-5,TRBD2,TRBJ2-1,TGTGCCAGCAGTCGAGGGGAGGGCCCCTACAATGAGCAGTTCTTC,CASSRGEGPYNEQFF
.,TRBV7-2,.,TRBJ1-2,TGTGCCAGCAGGTCCGGGGCTTTCTATGGCTACACCTTC,CASRSGAFYGYTF
once,TRBV18,.,TRBJ1-5,TGTGCCAGCTCACAAACGGGAACCGACAACAATCAGCCCCAGCATTTT,CASSQTGTDNNQPQHF
.,TRBV6-6,.,TRBJ1-2,TGTGCCAGCAGTCCTACAGGGCAGAGCGGCTACACCTTC,CASSPTGQSGYTF
.,TRBV10-1,.,TRBJ1-2,TGCGCCAGCAGTGACGGAGGTGGCTACACCTTC,CASSDGGGYTF
.,TRBV2,.,TRBJ2-1,TGTGCCAGCAGCCAAATCCTGGACTCGAGCTCCTACAATGAGCAGTTCTTC,CASSQILDSSSYNEQFF